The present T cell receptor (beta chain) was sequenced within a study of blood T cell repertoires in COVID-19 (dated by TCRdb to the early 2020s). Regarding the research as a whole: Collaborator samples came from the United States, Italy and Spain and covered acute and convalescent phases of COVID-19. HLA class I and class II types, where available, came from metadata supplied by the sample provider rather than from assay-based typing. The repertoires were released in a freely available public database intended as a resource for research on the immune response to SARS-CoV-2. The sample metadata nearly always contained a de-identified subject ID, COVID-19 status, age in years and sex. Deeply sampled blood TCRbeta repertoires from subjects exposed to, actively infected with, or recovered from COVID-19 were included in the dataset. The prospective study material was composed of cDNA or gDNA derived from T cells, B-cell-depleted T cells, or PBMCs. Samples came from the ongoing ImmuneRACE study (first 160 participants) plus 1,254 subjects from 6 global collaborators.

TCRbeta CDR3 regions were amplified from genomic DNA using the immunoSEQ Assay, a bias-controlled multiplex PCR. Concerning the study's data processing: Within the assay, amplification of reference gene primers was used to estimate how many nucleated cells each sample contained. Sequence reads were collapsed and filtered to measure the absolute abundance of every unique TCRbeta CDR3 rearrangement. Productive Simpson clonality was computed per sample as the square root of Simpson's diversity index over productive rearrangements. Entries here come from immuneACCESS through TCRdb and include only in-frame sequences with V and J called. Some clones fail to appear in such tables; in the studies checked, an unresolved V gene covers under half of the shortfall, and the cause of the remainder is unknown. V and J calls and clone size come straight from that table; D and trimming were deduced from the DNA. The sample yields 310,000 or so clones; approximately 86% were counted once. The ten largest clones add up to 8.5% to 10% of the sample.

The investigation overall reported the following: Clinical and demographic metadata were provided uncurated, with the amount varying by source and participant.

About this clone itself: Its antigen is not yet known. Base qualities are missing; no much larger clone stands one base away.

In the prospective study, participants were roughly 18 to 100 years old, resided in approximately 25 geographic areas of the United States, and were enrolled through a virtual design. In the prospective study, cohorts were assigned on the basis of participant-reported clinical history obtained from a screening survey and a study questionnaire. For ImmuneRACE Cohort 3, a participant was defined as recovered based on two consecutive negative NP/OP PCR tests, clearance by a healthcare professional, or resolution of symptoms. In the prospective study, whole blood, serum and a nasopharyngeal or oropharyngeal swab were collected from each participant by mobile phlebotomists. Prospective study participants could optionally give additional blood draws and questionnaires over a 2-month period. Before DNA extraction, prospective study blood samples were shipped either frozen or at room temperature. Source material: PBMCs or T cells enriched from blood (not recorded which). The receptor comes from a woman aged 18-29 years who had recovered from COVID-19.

The DNA is as follows: TGTGCCAGCAGCGCAGCGACAGGGGGAGGCACCGGGGAGCTGTTTTTT. Translated, this is CASSAATGGGTGELFF. The chain is encoded by TRBV7-3 joined to TRBJ2-2; a stretch of 9 junction bases matches TRBD1. The CDR3 holds 16 amino acids from the cysteine to the phenylalanine. The read is trimmed to its CDR3 DNA, 48 bases read in frame from base 1. Sequences SGHTA (CDR1) and FQGTGA (CDR2) are obtained from the germline V gene. The germline V end is reduced by 5 bases and the J end by 4 bases; junction bases left unmatched: 8.